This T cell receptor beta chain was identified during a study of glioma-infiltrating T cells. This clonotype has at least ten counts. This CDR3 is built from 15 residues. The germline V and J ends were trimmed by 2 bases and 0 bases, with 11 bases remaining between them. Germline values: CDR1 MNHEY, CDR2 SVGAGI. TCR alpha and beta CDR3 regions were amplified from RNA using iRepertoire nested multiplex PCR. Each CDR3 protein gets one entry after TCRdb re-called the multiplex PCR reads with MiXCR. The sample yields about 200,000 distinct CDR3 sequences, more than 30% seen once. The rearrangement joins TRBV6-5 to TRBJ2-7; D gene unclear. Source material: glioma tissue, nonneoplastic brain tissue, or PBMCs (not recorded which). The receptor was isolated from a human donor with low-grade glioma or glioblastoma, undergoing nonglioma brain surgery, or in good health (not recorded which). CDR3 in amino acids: CASSYGVSSSYEQYF. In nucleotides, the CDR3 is TGTGCCAGCAGTTACGGAGTCAGCAGCTCCTACGAGCAGTACTTC.